Listed here are 17 T cell receptor beta chains from one sample, sequenced in a study of blood T cell repertoires in COVID-19. Repertoires were generated with immunoSEQ multiplex PCR, while TCRdb's copy carries only in-frame clones and drops some. The top ten hold 8.4% of the sample, which has under 150,000 clones, 65% to 90% seen once. Sequenced input: peripheral blood. The receptor source for this set is a woman aged 55-75 years with active or convalescent COVID-19.

The chain carries TRBV2 and TRBJ2-1, with TRBD2 matching over 8 bases. This CDR3 has 15 amino acids. Germline assignment: CDR1 SNHLY and CDR2 FYNNEI. V lost 5 bases, J lost 1 base, and 4 bases stayed unmatched. Here the CDR3 reads CASSPSGSSYNEQFF. The DNA for the CDR3 is TGTGCCAGCAGTCCCAGCGGGAGTTCCTACAATGAGCAGTTCTTC.

This clone has just one count. This rearrangement joins TRBV28 to TRBJ1-6, with D possibly TRBD1 on 6 matching bases. The CDR3 covers 15 residues. Germline CDR1 MDHEN, CDR2 SYDVKM. V lost 6 bases and J lost 5, with 14 bases in between. DNA for the CDR3: TGTGCCAGCAGAACGGACAGTCTAGATAATTCACCCCTCCACTTT. It codes for CASRTDSLDNSPLHF.

The chain joins TRBV2 to TRBJ2-7; D is ambiguous. This CDR3 is 11 amino acids long. Trimming took 5 bases from V and 7 from J, leaving 9 bases between them. Germline loops: CDR1 SNHLY, CDR2 FYNNEI. The chain's CDR3 is CASSSSREQYF. The CDR3, as DNA: TGTGCCAGCAGTTCTTCACGGGAGCAGTACTTC.

The chain employs TRBV3-1 (or the pseudogene TRBV3-2) and TRBJ2-2; 7 nucleotides line up with TRBD1. The V segment lost 4 bases and the J segment 1 base; nucleotides outside the gene matches: 3. Germline CDR1 reads LGHDT; CDR2 reads YNNKEL (reference sequence). CDR3 length equals 15 residues. As DNA, the CDR3 is TGTGCCAGCAGCCCGGACAGGTGGAACACCGGGGAGCTGTTTTTT. Translated: CASSPDRWNTGELFF.

The chain is built from TRBV9 and TRBJ1-2; D call uncertain. The V and J ends lost 2 bases and 7 bases respectively, with 9 bases between them. This CDR3 region has 12 residues. CDR1 SGDLS and CDR2 YYNGEE come from the germline V gene. CDR3 bases: TGTGCCAGCAGCGTCATCCCGGGTGGCTACACCTTC. Its translation: CASSVIPGGYTF.

This chain links TRBV28 with TRBJ1-2; 9 nucleotides match TRBD1. Germline V gene sequence: CDR1 MDHEN, CDR2 SYDVKM. The J segment lost 5 bases and the V segment lost 5 bases, leaving 12 bases of the junction unmatched. The CDR3 is 16 amino acids. The CDR3 spells CASSLAGTGIQYGYTF. CDR3 sequence (DNA): TGTGCCAGCAGTCTCGCCGGGACAGGGATTCAATATGGCTACACCTTC.

The V gene is TRBV27, the J gene TRBJ1-1; 10 nucleotides line up with TRBD1. The trim removed 6 bases at V and 2 bases at J, leaving 9 bases unmatched. Germline CDR1 MNHEY, CDR2 SMNVEV (reference sequence). The CDR3 extends over 16 amino acids. CDR3 region: CASSSGTGVINTEAFF. CDR3 DNA sequence: TGTGCCAGCAGCTCCGGGACAGGGGTTATTAACACTGAAGCTTTCTTT.

The V call is TRBV29-1, the J call TRBJ2-7; 8 bases match TRBD1. V lost 6 bases to trimming and J lost 6 bases; unmatched junction nucleotides: 10. The CDR3 extends over 13 amino acids. From germline, CDR1 is SQVTM and CDR2 ANQGSEA. The chain's CDR3 is CSVRGQGGPEQYF. DNA of the CDR3: TGCAGCGTCCGAGGACAGGGTGGACCCGAGCAGTACTTC.

The chain recombines TRBV19 with TRBJ1-4; 9 bases agree with TRBD1. V shed 7 bases and J 6 bases; nucleotides not matched to a gene: 6. CDR3 length: 14 amino acids. Per germline, CDR1 LNHDA and CDR2 SQIVND (reference sequence). CDR3 nucleotide sequence: TGTGCCAGTACCCCGACAGGGGGGGATGAAAAACTGTTTTTT. Amino acid sequence: CASTPTGGDEKLFF.

The chain has TRBV10-1 and TRBJ2-3; D might be TRBD1 (5 bases). The CDR3 runs to 14 residues. V was pared by 8 bases and J by 5 bases, with 17 bases between. CDR1 WNHNN and CDR2 SYGVQD come from the germline V gene (reference sequence). CDR3 bases: TGCGCCAGCCACAACAGGTCCTATTTAGATACGCAGTATTTT. It specifies CASHNRSYLDTQYF.

The gene calls are TRBV29-1 and TRBJ2-1, with D perhaps TRBD2 (5 bases). The CDR3 extends over 15 amino acids. Germline CDR1 SQVTM, CDR2 ANQGSEA. Trimming removed 4 bases at V and 2 bases at J, with 15 bases between. The chain's CDR3 is CSVARGLDPYNEQFF. CDR3 bases: TGCAGCGTTGCACGGGGTTTGGACCCCTACAATGAGCAGTTCTTC.

The chain recombines TRBV2 with TRBJ2-2; D perhaps matches TRBD2 (5 bases). CDR1 and CDR2 from the germline V gene are SNHLY and FYNNEI. The CDR3 length is 14 residues. Trimming left V 2 bases short and J 4 bases short, with 8 bases between. The CDR3 reads CASSEQRFTGELFF. The CDR3 DNA reads TGTGCCAGCAGTGAACAGCGGTTCACCGGGGAGCTGTTTTTT.

The chain employs TRBV19 and TRBJ2-5; TRBD2 matches at 15 bases. The V gene's germline CDR1 is LNHDA and CDR2 SQIVND (reference sequence). There are 20 residues in the CDR3. Unmatched junction bases numbered 11, after V lost 2 bases and J lost 1 base. This CDR3 is CASSISASGLAGGVQETQYF. CDR3 DNA: TGTGCCAGTAGTATATCCGCCTCGGGACTAGCGGGAGGAGTCCAAGAGACCCAGTACTTC.

This clone was seen a few times. This chain connects TRBV6-5 to TRBJ1-3, with D hard to call. Germline V lookup: CDR1 MNHEY, CDR2 SVGAGI. The CDR3 totals 16 residues. The V end was cut by 0 bases, the J end by 4 bases, with 13 bases between. This CDR3 is CASSYSGAASGNTIYF. CDR3 sequence (DNA): TGTGCCAGCAGTTACTCAGGAGCGGCATCGGGAAACACCATATATTTT.

The chain joins TRBV4-3 to TRBJ2-3; D perhaps matches TRBD2 (5 bases). CDR1 and CDR2 (germline): LGHNA, YSLEER. The CDR3 totals 14 residues. V was pared by 4 bases and J by 3 bases, with 11 bases between. CDR3 region: CASSRGYGTDTQYF. The CDR3 nucleotides read TGCGCCAGCAGCCGCGGGTATGGGACAGATACGCAGTATTTT.

V gene TRBV23-1 combines with J gene TRBJ2-7, with 7 bases aligning to TRBD1. TRBV23-1 is filed as an ORF, its function uncertain. With 2 bases clipped from V and 0 bases from J, the junction kept 13 bases outside the gene matches. This CDR3 has 18 amino acids. The CDR3 DNA follows: TGCGCCAGCAGTCAAATGGGAAAGCCGCGACAGGGCTCCTACGAGCAGTACTTC. The encoded protein is CASSQMGKPRQGSYEQYF.

The chain recombines TRBV5-3 with TRBJ1-4; 8 bases are shared with TRBD1. TRBV5-3 is classed as an ORF, of uncertain function. V dropped 3 bases and J dropped 0; count of bases not matched to a gene: 4. This CDR3 has 16 residues. The CDR3 sequence: CARSSGQAATNEKLFF. CDR3 in DNA: TGTGCCAGAAGCTCGGGACAGGCCGCAACTAATGAAAAACTGTTTTTT.